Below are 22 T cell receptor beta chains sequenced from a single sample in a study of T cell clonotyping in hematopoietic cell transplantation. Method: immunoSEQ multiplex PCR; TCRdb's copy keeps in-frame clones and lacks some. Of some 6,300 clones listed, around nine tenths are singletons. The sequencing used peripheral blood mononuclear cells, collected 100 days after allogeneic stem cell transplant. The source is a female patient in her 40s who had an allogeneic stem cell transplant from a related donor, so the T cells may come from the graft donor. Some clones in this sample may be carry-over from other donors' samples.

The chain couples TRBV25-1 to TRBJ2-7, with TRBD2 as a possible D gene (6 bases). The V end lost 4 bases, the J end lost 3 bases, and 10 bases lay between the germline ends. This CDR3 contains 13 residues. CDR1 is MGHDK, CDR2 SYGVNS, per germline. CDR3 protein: CASSASTSYEQYF. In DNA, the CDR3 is TGTGCCAGCAGTGCCTCGACTAGCTACGAGCAGTACTTC.

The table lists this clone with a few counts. The CDR3 coding sequence is TGTGCCAGTAGCAACTTCCTCGGGACGGAGAACTATGGCTACACCTTC. This sequence encodes CASSNFLGTENYGYTF. The V and J genes are TRBV19 and TRBJ1-2, with TRBD1 as a possible D gene (5 bases). CDR3 length: 16 residues. The V gene's germline CDR1 is LNHDA and CDR2 SQIVND (reference sequence). V lost 6 bases, J lost 2 bases, and 19 bases lay in between.

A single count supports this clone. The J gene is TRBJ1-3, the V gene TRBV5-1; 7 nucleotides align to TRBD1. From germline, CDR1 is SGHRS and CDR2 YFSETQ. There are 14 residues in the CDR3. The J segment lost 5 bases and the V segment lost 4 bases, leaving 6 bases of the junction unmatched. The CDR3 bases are TGCGCCAGCAGCAAACAGGGGTTACGAAACACCATATATTTT. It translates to CASSKQGLRNTIYF.

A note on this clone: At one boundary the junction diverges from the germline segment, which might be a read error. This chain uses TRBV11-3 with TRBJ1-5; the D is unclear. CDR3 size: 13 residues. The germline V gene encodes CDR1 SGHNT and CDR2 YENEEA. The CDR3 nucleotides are TGTGCCAGCAGCCTAGATGGAGGTCAGCCCCAGCATTTT. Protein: CASSLDGGQPQHF.

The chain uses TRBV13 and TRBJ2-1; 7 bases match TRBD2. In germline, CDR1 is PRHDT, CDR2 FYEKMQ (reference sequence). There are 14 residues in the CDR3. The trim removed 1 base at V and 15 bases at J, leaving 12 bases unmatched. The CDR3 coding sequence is TGTGCCAGCAGCTTAGAAGGTAGCGGGCCGTTTCGGTTCTTC. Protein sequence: CASSLEGSGPFRFF.

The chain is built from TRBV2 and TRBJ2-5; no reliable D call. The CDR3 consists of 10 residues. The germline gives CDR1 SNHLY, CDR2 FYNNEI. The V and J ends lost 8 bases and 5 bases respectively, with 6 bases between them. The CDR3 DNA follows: TGTGCCAGCGGGTTGGAGACCCAGTACTTC. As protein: CASGLETQYF.

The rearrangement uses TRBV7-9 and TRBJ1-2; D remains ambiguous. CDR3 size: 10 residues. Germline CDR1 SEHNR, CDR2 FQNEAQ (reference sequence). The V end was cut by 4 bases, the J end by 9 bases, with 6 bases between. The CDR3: CASSSESYTF. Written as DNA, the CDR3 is TGTGCCAGCAGCTCGGAGAGCTACACCTTC.

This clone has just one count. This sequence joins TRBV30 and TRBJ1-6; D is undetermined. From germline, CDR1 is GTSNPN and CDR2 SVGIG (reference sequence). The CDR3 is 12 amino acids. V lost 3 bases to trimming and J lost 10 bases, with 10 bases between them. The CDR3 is CAWSGDPSPLHF. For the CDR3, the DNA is TGTGCCTGGAGCGGGGATCCCTCACCCCTCCACTTT.

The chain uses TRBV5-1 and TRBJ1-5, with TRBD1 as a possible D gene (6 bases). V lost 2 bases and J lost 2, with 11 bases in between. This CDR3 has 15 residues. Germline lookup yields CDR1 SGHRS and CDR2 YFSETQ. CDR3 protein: CASSFGGPGNQPQHF. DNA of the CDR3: TGCGCCAGCAGCTTCGGGGGCCCGGGCAATCAGCCCCAGCATTTT.

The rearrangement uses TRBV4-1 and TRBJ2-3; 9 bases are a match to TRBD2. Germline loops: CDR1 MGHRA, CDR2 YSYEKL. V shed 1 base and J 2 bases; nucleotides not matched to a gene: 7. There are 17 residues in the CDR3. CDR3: CASSQGLLAGTTDTQYF. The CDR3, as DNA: TGCGCCAGCAGCCAAGGGCTACTAGCGGGTACCACAGATACGCAGTATTTT.

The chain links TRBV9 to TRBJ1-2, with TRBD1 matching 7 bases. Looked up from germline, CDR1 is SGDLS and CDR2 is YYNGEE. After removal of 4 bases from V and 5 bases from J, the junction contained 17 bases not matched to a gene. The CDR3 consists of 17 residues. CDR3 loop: CASSRGTGEGGLYGYTF. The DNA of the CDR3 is TGTGCCAGCAGCAGAGGCACAGGGGAAGGGGGGCTATATGGCTACACCTTC.

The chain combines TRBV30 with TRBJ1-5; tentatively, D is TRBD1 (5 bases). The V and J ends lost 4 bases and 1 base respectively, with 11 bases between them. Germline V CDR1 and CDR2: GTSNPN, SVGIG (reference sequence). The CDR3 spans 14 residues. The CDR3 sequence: CAWNRGLSNQPQHF. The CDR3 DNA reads TGTGCCTGGAATAGGGGCTTGAGCAATCAGCCCCAGCATTTT.

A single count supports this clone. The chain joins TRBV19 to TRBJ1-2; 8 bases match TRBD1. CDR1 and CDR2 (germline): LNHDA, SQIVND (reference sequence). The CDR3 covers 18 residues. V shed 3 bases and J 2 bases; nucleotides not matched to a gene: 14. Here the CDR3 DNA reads TGTGCCAGTAGTATTTCGAACCCGGGACAGGCGTCCAACTATGGCTACACCTTC. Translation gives CASSISNPGQASNYGYTF.

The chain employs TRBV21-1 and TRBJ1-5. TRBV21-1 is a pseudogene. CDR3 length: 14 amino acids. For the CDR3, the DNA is TGTGCCAGCAGCAAAGAGCCCCCCTGGGAGCCCCAGCATTTT. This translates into CASSKEPPWEPQHF.

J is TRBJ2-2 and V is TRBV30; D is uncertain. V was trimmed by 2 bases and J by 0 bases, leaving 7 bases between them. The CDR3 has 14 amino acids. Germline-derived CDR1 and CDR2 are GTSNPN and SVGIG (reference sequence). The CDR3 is CAWSRSSNTGELFF. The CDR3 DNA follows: TGTGCCTGGAGTCGGAGCTCGAACACCGGGGAGCTGTTTTTT.

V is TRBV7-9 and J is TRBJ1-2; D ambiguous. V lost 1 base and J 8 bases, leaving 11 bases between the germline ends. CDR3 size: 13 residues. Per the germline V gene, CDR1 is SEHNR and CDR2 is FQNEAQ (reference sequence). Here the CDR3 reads CASSLGEVGGYTF. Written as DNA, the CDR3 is TGTGCCAGCAGCTTAGGTGAGGTTGGCGGCTACACCTTC. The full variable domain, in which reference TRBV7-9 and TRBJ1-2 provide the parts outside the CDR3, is DTGVSQNPRHKITKRGQNVTFRCDPISEHNRLYWYRQTLGQGPEFLTYFQNEAQLEKSRLLSDRFSAERPKGSFSTLEIQRTEQGDSAMYLCASSLGEVGGYTFGSGTRLTVV.

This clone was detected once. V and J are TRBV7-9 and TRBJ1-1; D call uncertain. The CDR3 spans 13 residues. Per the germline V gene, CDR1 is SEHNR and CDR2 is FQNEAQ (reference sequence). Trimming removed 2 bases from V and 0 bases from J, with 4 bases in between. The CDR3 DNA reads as TGTGCCAGCAGCTTAACTTTGAACACTGAAGCTTTCTTT. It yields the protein CASSLTLNTEAFF.

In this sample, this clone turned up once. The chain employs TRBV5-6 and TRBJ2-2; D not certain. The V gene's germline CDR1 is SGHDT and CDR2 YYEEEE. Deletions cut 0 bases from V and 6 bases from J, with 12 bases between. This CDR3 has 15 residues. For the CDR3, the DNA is TGTGCCAGCAGCTTGGCACCCACGGCGGCCGGGGAGCTGTTTTTT. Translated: CASSLAPTAAGELFF.

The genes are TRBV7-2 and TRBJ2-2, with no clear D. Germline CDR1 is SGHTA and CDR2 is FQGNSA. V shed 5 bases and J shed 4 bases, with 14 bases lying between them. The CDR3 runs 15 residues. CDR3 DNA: TGTGCCAGCAGCCCGGCGCGAGTTACCACCGGGGAGCTGTTTTTT. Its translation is CASSPARVTTGELFF. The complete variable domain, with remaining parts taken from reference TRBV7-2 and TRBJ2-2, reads GAGVSQSPSNKVTEKGKDVELRCDPISGHTALYWYRQSLGQGLEFLIYFQGNSAPDKSGLPSDRFSAERTGGSVSTLTIQRTQQEDSAVYLCASSPARVTTGELFFGEGSRLTVL.

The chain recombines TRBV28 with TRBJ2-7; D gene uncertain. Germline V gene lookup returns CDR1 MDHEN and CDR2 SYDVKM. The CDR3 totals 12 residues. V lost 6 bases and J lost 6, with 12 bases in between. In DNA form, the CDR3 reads TGTGCCAGCAGCCCCCTTTGGGTCGAGCAGTACTTC. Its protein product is CASSPLWVEQYF.

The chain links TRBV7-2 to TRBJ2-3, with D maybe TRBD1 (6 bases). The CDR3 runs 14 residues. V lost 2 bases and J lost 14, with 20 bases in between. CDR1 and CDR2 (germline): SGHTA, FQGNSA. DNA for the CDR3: TGTGCCAGCAGCTTATATGGGACATCAGAAAAGAGGTATTTT. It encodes CASSLYGTSEKRYF. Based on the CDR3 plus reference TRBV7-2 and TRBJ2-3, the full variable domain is GAGVSQSPSNKVTEKGKDVELRCDPISGHTALYWYRQSLGQGLEFLIYFQGNSAPDKSGLPSDRFSAERTGGSVSTLTIQRTQQEDSAVYLCASSLYGTSEKRYFGPGTRLTVL.

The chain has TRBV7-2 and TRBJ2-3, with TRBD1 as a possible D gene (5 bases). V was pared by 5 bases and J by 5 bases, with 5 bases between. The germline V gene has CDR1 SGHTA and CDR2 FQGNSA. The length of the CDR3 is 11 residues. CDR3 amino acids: CASSQGDTQYF. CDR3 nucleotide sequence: TGTGCCAGCAGCCAGGGAGATACGCAGTATTTT.